The entry below describes one TCR beta chain. CDR3 length: 16 amino acids. In germline, CDR1 is MDHEN, CDR2 SYDVKM. V shed 6 bases and J shed 10 bases, with 25 bases lying between them. These data belong to a study of blood T cells in healthy people across ages. Together with a sample-barcoded 5' primer, a J-beta primer mix was included in a second PCR lasting about 7 to 11 cycles. TCRdb ran MiXCR on the 5' RACE reads and lists one entry per CDR3 protein. The repertoire has 1.5 million to 2 million distinct CDR3 sequences, 28% of them found once; the top ten carry roughly 8%. This sequence originates from a young woman in good health. The chain employs TRBV28 and TRBJ2-1; maybe TRBD1 (5 bases). The sequenced sample was blood. CDR3 DNA: TGTGCCAGCAGGAAATTGGACACCCCTCCCCACTACGAGCAGTTCTTC. Residues: CASRKLDTPPHYEQFF.